A selection of T cell receptor beta chains follows, all from one sample in a study of cytomegalovirus exposure and HLA in healthy donors. The method was immunoSEQ multiplex PCR; TCRdb's version includes in-frame clones alone and lacks a portion of them. This table holds 150,000 to 200,000 clones, 82% found once. Sample: PBMCs. These receptors originate from a man aged 35 to 55 in good health and CMV-seronegative. Both conserved end residues are part of each CDR3. A D gene is named only where the DNA matches it firmly. Only some rows state a clone size, as once, few, many or a class for expanded clones.

D: -; V: TRBV19; size: -; J: TRBJ1-2; CDR3: CASTGERHGYTF; DNA: TGTGCCAGTACTGGAGAGAGGCACGGCTACACCTTC
D: -; V: TRBV7-9; size: -; J: TRBJ1-1; CDR3: CASSLDVGAPKAFF; DNA: TGTGCCAGCAGCTTAGACGTTGGGGCTCCAAAGGCTTTCTTT
D: TRBD1; V: TRBV19; size: -; J: TRBJ1-5; CDR3: CASSRDGTGGYQPQHF; DNA: TGTGCCAGTAGTAGGGACGGGACAGGGGGTTATCAGCCCCAGCATTTT
D: -; V: TRBV6-1; size: -; J: TRBJ2-6; CDR3: CASSEGLGGNTRHGGANVLTF; DNA: TGTGCCAGCAGTGAAGGTTTGGGAGGCAACACCCGCCACGGAGGGGCCAACGTCCTGACTTTC
D: TRBD1; V: TRBV7-9; size: -; J: TRBJ1-2; CDR3: CASSASGTGGSSNYGYTF; DNA: TGTGCCAGCTCCGCCTCCGGGACAGGGGGCAGTTCGAACTATGGCTACACCTTC
D: -; V: TRBV28; size: few; J: TRBJ2-3; CDR3: CASSFAGAFRDTQYF; DNA: TGTGCCAGCAGTTTCGCAGGGGCTTTTAGGGATACGCAGTATTTT
D: TRBD1; V: TRBV9; size: -; J: TRBJ2-4; CDR3: CASSDRQGIAKNIQYF; DNA: TGTGCCAGCAGCGACCGACAGGGGATCGCCAAAAACATTCAGTACTTC
D: -; V: TRBV28; size: once; J: TRBJ1-2; CDR3: CASTPSSPGGRYGYTF; DNA: TGTGCCAGCACCCCCTCTTCCCCCGGGGGGCGCTATGGCTACACCTTC
D: -; V: TRBV5-6; size: -; J: TRBJ2-7; CDR3: CASSFRGSGASEQYF; DNA: TGTGCCAGCAGCTTTAGGGGGAGTGGGGCCAGCGAGCAGTACTTC
D: -; V: TRBV30; size: -; J: TRBJ1-2; CDR3: CAWSTPGGVNYGYTF; DNA: TGTGCCTGGAGTACCCCGGGGGGGGTAAACTATGGCTACACCTTC
D: -; V: TRBV7-2; size: once; J: TRBJ2-3; CDR3: CASSLGGWDTQYF; DNA: TGTGCCAGCAGCTTAGGAGGGTGGGATACGCAGTATTTT
D: -; V: TRBV5-1; size: few; J: TRBJ2-5; CDR3: CASLGRAGNQETQYF; DNA: TGCGCCAGCTTGGGAAGGGCAGGGAACCAAGAGACCCAGTACTTC
D: -; V: TRBV30; size: -; J: TRBJ1-1; CDR3: CAWSEGRAFF; DNA: TGTGCCTGGAGTGAAGGGAGGGCTTTCTTT
D: -; V: TRBV28; size: -; J: TRBJ1-5; CDR3: CASSFVRTDNQPQHF; DNA: TGTGCCAGCAGTTTTGTCCGGACAGATAATCAGCCCCAGCATTTT
D: TRBD1; V: TRBV28; size: -; J: TRBJ1-2; CDR3: CATLTTGVGYTF; DNA: TGTGCCACGCTGACCACAGGGGTCGGCTACACCTTC
D: -; V: TRBV25-1; size: -; J: TRBJ1-1; CDR3: CASSEIRGWGTEAFF; DNA: TGTGCCAGCAGTGAAATTCGGGGTTGGGGCACTGAAGCTTTCTTT
D: TRBD2; V: TRBV5-1; size: -; J: TRBJ2-1; CDR3: CASSPRTSGGYNEQFF; DNA: TGCGCCAGCAGCCCTAGGACTAGCGGGGGATACAATGAGCAGTTCTTC
D: TRBD1; V: TRBV5-4; size: -; J: TRBJ2-7; CDR3: CASSLGGGQGVYEQYF; DNA: TGTGCCAGCAGCTTGGGGGGGGGACAGGGAGTCTACGAGCAGTACTTC
D: TRBD1; V: TRBV5-1; size: -; J: TRBJ1-2; CDR3: CASSWGQGTNYGYTF; DNA: TGCGCCAGCAGCTGGGGACAGGGGACGAACTATGGCTACACCTTC
D: TRBD2; V: TRBV9; size: -; J: TRBJ2-2; CDR3: CASSARAGANTGELFF; DNA: TGTGCCAGCAGCGCTCGAGCGGGAGCGAACACCGGGGAGCTGTTTTTT
D: TRBD1; V: TRBV28; size: -; J: TRBJ2-2; CDR3: CASSFHPGGYTGELFF; DNA: TGTGCCAGCAGTTTCCACCCAGGGGGATACACCGGGGAGCTGTTTTTT
D: -; V: TRBV13; size: -; J: TRBJ2-3; CDR3: CASSLEALMQETDTQYF; DNA: TGTGCCAGCAGCTTAGAGGCCCTAATGCAGGAAACAGATACGCAGTATTTT
D: -; V: TRBV30; size: -; J: TRBJ2-3; CDR3: CALDRGSSLASTDTQYF; DNA: TGTGCCCTCGATAGGGGGTCATCTCTCGCTAGCACAGATACGCAGTATTTT
D: -; V: TRBV4-2; size: -; J: TRBJ1-3; CDR3: CASSQTGRVGSTIYF; DNA: TGTGCCAGCAGCCAGACCGGCAGGGTGGGCAGCACCATATATTTT
D: TRBD1; V: TRBV6-1; size: -; J: TRBJ1-2; CDR3: CASSEGLTGNGYTF; DNA: TGTGCCAGCAGTGAGGGTCTGACAGGGAATGGCTACACCTTC
D: TRBD2; V: TRBV6-5; size: -; J: TRBJ2-3; CDR3: CASSRAGVTDTQYF; DNA: TGTGCCAGCAGCCGAGCGGGGGTAACAGATACGCAGTATTTT
D: -; V: TRBV18; size: -; J: TRBJ1-4; CDR3: CASSQQVLEKLFF; DNA: TGTGCCAGCTCACAACAGGTCCTTGAAAAACTGTTTTTT
D: TRBD2; V: TRBV5-1; size: -; J: TRBJ2-1; CDR3: CASSLVVSGANEQFF; DNA: TGCGCCAGCAGCTTGGTGGTTAGCGGGGCGAATGAGCAGTTCTTC
D: TRBD2; V: TRBV6-5; size: -; J: TRBJ2-7; CDR3: CASSYTGGSYEQYF; DNA: TGTGCCAGCAGTTATACGGGGGGCTCCTACGAGCAGTACTTC
D: -; V: TRBV5-1; size: -; J: TRBJ1-1; CDR3: CASSLGGTNLNTEAFF; DNA: TGCGCCAGCAGCTTGGGCGGAACCAACCTGAACACTGAAGCTTTCTTT
D: TRBD2; V: TRBV5-4; size: -; J: TRBJ2-5; CDR3: CASSLGLAGLGSKETQYF; DNA: TGTGCCAGCAGCTTGGGACTAGCAGGGCTCGGGTCGAAGGAGACCCAGTACTTC
D: TRBD1; V: TRBV18; size: -; J: TRBJ2-7; CDR3: CASSQPGQGAYEQYF; DNA: TGTGCCAGCTCACAGCCGGGACAGGGGGCTTACGAGCAGTACTTC
D: TRBD2; V: TRBV7-2; size: -; J: TRBJ2-7; CDR3: CASSLGLAGGSDEQYF; DNA: TGTGCCAGCAGCTTAGGGCTAGCGGGAGGTAGCGACGAGCAGTACTTC
D: TRBD1; V: TRBV28; size: -; J: TRBJ1-2; CDR3: CASRGQGAGYGYTF; DNA: TGTGCCAGCAGGGGACAGGGGGCTGGCTATGGCTACACCTTC
D: -; V: TRBV7-3; size: few; J: TRBJ2-6; CDR3: CASSDFRANVLTF; DNA: TGTGCCAGCAGCGACTTCAGGGCCAACGTCCTGACTTTC
D: -; V: TRBV5-1; size: once; J: TRBJ2-1; CDR3: CASSLTGTHYNEQFF; DNA: TGCGCCAGCAGCTTAACCGGGACACACTACAATGAGCAGTTCTTC
D: -; V: TRBV5-8; size: -; J: TRBJ2-7; CDR3: CASSLFRQSYEQYF; DNA: TGTGCCAGCAGCTTGTTCAGGCAATCCTACGAGCAGTACTTC
D: TRBD1; V: TRBV30; size: -; J: TRBJ1-1; CDR3: CAWGDRNTEAFF; DNA: TGTGCCTGGGGGGACAGGAACACTGAAGCTTTCTTT